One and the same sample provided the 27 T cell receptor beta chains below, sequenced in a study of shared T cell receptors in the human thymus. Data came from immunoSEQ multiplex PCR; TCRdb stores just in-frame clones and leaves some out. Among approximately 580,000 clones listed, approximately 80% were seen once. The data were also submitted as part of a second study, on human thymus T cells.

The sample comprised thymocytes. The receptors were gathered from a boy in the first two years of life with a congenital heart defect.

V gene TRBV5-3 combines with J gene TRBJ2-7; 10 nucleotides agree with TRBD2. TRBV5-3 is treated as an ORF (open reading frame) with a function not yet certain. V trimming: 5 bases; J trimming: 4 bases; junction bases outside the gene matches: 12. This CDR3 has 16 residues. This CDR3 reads CARSPFLAGVGYEQYF. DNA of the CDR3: TGTGCCAGAAGTCCATTTCTAGCGGGAGTAGGGTACGAGCAGTACTTC.

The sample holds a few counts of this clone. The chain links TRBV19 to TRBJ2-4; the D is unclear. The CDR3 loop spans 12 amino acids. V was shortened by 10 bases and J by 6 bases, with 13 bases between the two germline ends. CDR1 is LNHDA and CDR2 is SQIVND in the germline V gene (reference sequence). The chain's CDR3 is CAKSTPRNIQYF. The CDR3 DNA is TGTGCCAAAAGCACCCCGAGAAACATTCAGTACTTC.

CDR3 loop: CASIGTADEKLFF. Written as DNA, the CDR3 is TGTGCCAGCATCGGGACAGCAGATGAAAAACTGTTTTTT. The chain couples TRBV6-6 to TRBJ1-4; 7 bases align to TRBD1. The length of the CDR3 is 13 residues. Trimming took 7 bases from V and 6 from J; bases not matched to a gene: 5. Germline V gives CDR1 MNHNY, CDR2 SVGAGI (reference sequence).

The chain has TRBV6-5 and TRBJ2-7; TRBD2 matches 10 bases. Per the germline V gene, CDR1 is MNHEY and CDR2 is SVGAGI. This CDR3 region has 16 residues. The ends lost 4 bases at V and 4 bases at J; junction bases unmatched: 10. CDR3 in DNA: TGTGCCAGCAGTTCCTGGAGGACTAGCGGACCTTACGAGCAGTACTTC. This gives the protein CASSSWRTSGPYEQYF.

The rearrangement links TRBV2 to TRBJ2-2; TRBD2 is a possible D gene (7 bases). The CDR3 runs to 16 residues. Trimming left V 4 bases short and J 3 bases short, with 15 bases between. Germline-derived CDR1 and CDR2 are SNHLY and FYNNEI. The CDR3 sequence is CASSVGGRWDTGELFF. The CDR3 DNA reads TGTGCCAGCAGTGTGGGGGGGCGCTGGGACACCGGGGAGCTGTTTTTT.

CDR3 sequence reads: CASSEPGTSGLNEQFF. DNA for the CDR3: TGTGCCAGCAGTGAACCGGGGACTAGCGGGCTCAATGAGCAGTTCTTC. This sequence joins TRBV25-1 and TRBJ2-1; 12 positions match TRBD2. The V segment lost 2 bases and the J segment 6 bases; nucleotides outside the gene matches: 5. Germline V gives CDR1 MGHDK, CDR2 SYGVNS. The length of the CDR3 is 16 residues.

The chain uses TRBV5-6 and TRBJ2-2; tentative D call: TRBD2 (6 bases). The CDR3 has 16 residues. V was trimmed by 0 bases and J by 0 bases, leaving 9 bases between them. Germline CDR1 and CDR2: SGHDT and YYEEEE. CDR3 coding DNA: TGTGCCAGCAGCTTGGACGGGAGCCCGAACACCGGGGAGCTGTTTTTT. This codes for CASSLDGSPNTGELFF.

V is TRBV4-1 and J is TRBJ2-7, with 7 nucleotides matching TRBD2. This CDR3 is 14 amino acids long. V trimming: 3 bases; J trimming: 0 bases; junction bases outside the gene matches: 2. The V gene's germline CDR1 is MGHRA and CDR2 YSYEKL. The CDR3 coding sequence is TGCGCCAGCAGCCATACTAGCGCCTCCTACGAGCAGTACTTC. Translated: CASSHTSASYEQYF.

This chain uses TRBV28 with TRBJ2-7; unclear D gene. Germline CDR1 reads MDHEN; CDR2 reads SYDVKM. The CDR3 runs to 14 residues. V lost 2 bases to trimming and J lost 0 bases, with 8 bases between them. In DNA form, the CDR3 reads TGTGCCAGCAGTTTAGGTGACAACTCCTACGAGCAGTACTTC. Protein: CASSLGDNSYEQYF.

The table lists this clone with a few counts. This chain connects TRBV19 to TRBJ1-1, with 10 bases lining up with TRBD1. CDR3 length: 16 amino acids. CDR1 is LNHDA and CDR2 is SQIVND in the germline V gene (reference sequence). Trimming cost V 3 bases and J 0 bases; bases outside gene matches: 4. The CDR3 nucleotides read TGTGCCAGTAGTATCCGAGGGACAGGGGTGAACACTGAAGCTTTCTTT. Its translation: CASSIRGTGVNTEAFF.

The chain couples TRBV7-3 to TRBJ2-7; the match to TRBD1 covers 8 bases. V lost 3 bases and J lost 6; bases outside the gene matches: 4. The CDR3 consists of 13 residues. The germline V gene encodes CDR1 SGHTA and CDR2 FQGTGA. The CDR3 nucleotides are TGTGCCAGCAGCTTTAAACAGGGGGGCGAGCAGTACTTC. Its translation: CASSFKQGGEQYF.

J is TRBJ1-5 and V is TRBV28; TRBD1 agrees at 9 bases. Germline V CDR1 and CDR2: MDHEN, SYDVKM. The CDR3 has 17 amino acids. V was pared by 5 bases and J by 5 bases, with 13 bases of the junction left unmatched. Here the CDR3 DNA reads TGTGCCAGCAGTCCCCTCCTCTCACAGGGGGCGGATCAGCCCCAGCATTTT. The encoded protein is CASSPLLSQGADQPQHF.

This CDR3 is CASSADRAYTDTQYF. The CDR3 DNA follows: TGTGCCAGCAGCGCGGACAGGGCCTACACAGATACGCAGTATTTT. J is TRBJ2-3 and V is TRBV9; 8 bases are a match to TRBD1. The CDR3 runs to 15 residues. Germline CDR1 is SGDLS and CDR2 is YYNGEE. Germline trimming cut 3 bases from V and 2 bases from J; bases unmatched to any gene: 5.

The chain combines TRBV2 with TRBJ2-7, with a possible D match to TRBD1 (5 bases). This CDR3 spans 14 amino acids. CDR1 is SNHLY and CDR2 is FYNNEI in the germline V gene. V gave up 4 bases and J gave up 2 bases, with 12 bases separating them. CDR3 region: CASSVPRAAYEQYF. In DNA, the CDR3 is TGTGCCAGCAGTGTCCCCAGGGCCGCCTACGAGCAGTACTTC.

The CDR3 protein is CSVEFTSTDTQYF. The CDR3 bases are TGCAGCGTTGAATTTACAAGCACAGATACGCAGTATTTT. The chain carries TRBV29-1 and TRBJ2-3; no clear D. Germline V gene sequence: CDR1 SQVTM, CDR2 ANQGSEA. CDR3 length: 13 amino acids. V dropped 2 bases and J dropped 0 bases, with 6 bases sitting between them.

CDR3 loop: CASSQDLKGGFPYGYTF. The CDR3 DNA reads TGCGCCAGCAGCCAAGATCTTAAGGGAGGATTCCCCTATGGCTACACCTTC. This rearrangement joins TRBV4-3 to TRBJ1-2; D gene uncertain. V lost 0 bases to trimming and J lost 4 bases, with 18 bases between them. Germline V gives CDR1 LGHNA, CDR2 YSLEER. CDR3 length: 17 residues.

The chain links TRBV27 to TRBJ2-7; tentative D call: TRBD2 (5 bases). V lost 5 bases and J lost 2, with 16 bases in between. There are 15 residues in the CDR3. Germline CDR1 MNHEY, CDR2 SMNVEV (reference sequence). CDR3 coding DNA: TGTGCCAGCAGTCCCGTGGCAGGACTCCCCTACGAGCAGTACTTC. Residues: CASSPVAGLPYEQYF.

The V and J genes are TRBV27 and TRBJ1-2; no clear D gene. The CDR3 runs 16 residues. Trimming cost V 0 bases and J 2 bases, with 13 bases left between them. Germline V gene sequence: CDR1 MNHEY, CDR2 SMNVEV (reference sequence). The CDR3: CASSLSFLGRNYGYTF. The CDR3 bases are TGTGCCAGCAGTTTATCTTTTCTCGGCAGGAACTATGGCTACACCTTC.

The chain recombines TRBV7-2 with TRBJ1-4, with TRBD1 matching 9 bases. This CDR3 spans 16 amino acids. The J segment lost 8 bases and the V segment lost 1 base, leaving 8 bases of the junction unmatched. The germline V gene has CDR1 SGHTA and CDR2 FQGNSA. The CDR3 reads CASSLGPPGQGEKLFF. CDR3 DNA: TGTGCCAGCAGCTTAGGACCCCCAGGACAGGGGGAAAAACTGTTTTTT.

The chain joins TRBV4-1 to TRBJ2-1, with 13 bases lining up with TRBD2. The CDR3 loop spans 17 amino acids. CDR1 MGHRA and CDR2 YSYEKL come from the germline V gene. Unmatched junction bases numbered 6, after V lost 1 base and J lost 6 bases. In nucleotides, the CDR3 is TGCGCCAGCAGCCAAGGAACTAGCGGGAGGGCCGGCAATGAGCAGTTCTTC. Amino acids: CASSQGTSGRAGNEQFF.

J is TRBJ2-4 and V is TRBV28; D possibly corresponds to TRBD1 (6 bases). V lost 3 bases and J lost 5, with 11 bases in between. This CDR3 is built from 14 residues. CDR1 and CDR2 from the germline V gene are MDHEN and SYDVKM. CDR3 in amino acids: CASSLADSQNIQYF. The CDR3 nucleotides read TGTGCCAGCAGTTTGGCGGACAGCCAAAACATTCAGTACTTC.

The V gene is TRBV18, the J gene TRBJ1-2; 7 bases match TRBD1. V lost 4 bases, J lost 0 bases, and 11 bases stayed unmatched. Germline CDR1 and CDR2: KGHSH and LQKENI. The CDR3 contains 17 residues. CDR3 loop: CASSRYRGWVANYGYTF. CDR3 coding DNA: TGTGCCAGCTCACGCTACAGGGGTTGGGTAGCTAACTATGGCTACACCTTC. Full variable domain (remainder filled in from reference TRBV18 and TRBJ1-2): NAGVMQNPRHLVRRRGQEARLRCSPMKGHSHVYWYRQLPEEGLKFMVYLQKENIIDESGMPKERFSAEFPKEGPSILRIQQVVRGDSAAYFCASSRYRGWVANYGYTFGSGTRLTVV.

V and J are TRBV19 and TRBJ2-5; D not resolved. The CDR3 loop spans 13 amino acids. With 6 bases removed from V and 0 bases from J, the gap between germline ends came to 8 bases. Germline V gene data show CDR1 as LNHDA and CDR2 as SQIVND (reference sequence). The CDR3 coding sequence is TGTGCCAGTAGCGGTGCGTACCAAGAGACCCAGTACTTC. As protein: CASSGAYQETQYF.

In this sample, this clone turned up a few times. CDR3 nucleotides: TGTGCCTGGAGTGGGAAGAAATCCGCTAGAAATGAGCAGTTCTTC. It specifies CAWSGKKSARNEQFF. This chain links TRBV30 with TRBJ2-1; no clear D gene. V was cut by 1 base and J by 7 bases, with 17 bases left in between. Germline V gene lookup returns CDR1 GTSNPN and CDR2 SVGIG (reference sequence). The CDR3 contains 15 residues.

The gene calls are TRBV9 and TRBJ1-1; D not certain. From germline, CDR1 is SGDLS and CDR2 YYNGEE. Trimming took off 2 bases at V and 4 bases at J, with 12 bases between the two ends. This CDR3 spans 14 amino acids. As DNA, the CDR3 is TGTGCCAGCAGCGTGGACTCTTTGAGCACTGAAGCTTTCTTT. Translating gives CASSVDSLSTEAFF.

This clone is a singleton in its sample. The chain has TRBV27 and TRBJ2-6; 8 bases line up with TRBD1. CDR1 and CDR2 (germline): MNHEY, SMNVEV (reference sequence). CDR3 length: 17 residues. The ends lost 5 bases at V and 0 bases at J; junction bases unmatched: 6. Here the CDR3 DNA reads TGTGCCAGCAGTCAGGGACAGGAGAGCTCTGGGGCCAACGTCCTGACTTTC. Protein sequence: CASSQGQESSGANVLTF.

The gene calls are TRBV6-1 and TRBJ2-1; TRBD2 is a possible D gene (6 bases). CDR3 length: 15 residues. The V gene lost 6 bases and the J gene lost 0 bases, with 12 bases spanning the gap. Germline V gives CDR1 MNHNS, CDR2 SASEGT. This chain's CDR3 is CASRVTSSSYNEQFF. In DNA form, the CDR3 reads TGTGCCAGCAGGGTGACTAGTAGCTCCTACAATGAGCAGTTCTTC.